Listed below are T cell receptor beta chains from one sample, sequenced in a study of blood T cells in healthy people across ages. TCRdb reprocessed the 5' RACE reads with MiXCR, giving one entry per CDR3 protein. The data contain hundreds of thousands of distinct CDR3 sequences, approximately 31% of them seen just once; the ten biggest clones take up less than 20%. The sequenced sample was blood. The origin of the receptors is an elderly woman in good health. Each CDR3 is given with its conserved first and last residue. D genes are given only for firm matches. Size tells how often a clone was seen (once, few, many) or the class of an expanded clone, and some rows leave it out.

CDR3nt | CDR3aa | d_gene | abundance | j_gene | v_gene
TGTGCCACCAGTGACCCCGTTCCCGGCGAGCAGTACTTC | CATSDPVPGEQYF | NA | many | TRBJ2-7 | TRBV24-1
TGTGCCAGCAGTTTATTCCTTGGGGAGGGGCTGTTTTTT | CASSLFLGEGLFF | TRBD2 | few | TRBJ2-2 | TRBV28
TGTGCCAGCAGTGAATGGGCTAGCGGGAGAGATACGCAGTATTTT | CASSEWASGRDTQYF | TRBD2 | NA | TRBJ2-3 | TRBV6-1
TGTGCCAGCAGTTTCCTCCGGGCTCCGGGGGGTGAGCAGTTCTTC | CASSFLRAPGGEQFF | TRBD2 | NA | TRBJ2-1 | TRBV6-2/TRBV6-3
TGCGCCAGCAGTGAAAGGCGAGAGACCCAGTACTTC | CASSERRETQYF | NA | many | TRBJ2-5 | TRBV10-2
TGTGCCACCACTCTAGGTGGACTGGGGAGCTACAATGAGCAGTTCTTC | CATTLGGLGSYNEQFF | NA | NA | TRBJ2-1 | TRBV4-2
TGTGCCAGCATAGACGTTAACACCGGGGAGCTGTTTTTT | CASIDVNTGELFF | NA | NA | TRBJ2-2 | TRBV12-3/TRBV12-4
TGCGCCAGCAGCCAAGCCGGAGGAGCCCTCTATGGCTACACCTTC | CASSQAGGALYGYTF | NA | many | TRBJ1-2 | TRBV4-1
TGCAGCGTAGACAGGGCGGTGGGTGAAGCTTTCTTT | CSVDRAVGEAFF | TRBD1 | many | TRBJ1-1 | TRBV29-1
TGCGCCAGCAGCCGAGATCAGGGGGCTGAAGCTTTCTTT | CASSRDQGAEAFF | TRBD1 | many | TRBJ1-1 | TRBV5-1
TGTGCCAGCCTCCGGGCGGGGGTTGAAGCTTTCTTT | CASLRAGVEAFF | NA | NA | TRBJ1-1 | TRBV6-6
TGTGCCATCAGTGCGGTCCCAGGGCTGAATAATTCACCCCTCCACTTT | CAISAVPGLNNSPLHF | NA | NA | TRBJ1-6 | TRBV10-3
TGCGCCAGCAGCTTTACAGGGACTGAAGCTTTCTTT | CASSFTGTEAFF | NA | many | TRBJ1-1 | TRBV5-1
TGTGCCACCAGCAGGGACTTGGTGGGGGGGGCCACGCAGTATTTT | CATSRDLVGGATQYF | NA | NA | TRBJ2-3 | TRBV15
TGTGCCAGCAGCCCGCTCGGGGCCTCAGAGACCCAGTACTTC | CASSPLGASETQYF | NA | NA | TRBJ2-5 | TRBV7-2
TGTGCCAGCAGTGAGCGGGGCCTCGGCGCAGATACGCAGTATTTT | CASSERGLGADTQYF | NA | many | TRBJ2-3 | TRBV6-1
TGTGCCAGCACTTTGGCAGGGGGATTAAACTATGGCTACACCTTC | CASTLAGGLNYGYTF | TRBD1 | few | TRBJ1-2 | TRBV12-3/TRBV12-4
TGTGCCAGCAGCTTCAGCCTGGGGACAGGGTCAGGAAAACTGTTTTTT | CASSFSLGTGSGKLFF | TRBD1 | few | TRBJ1-4 | TRBV7-9
TGTGCCAGCAGCCAAGATCTTATCAGGCGGGGTTACGGCTCCTACAATGAGCAGTTCTTC | CASSQDLIRRGYGSYNEQFF | NA | many | TRBJ2-1 | TRBV4-2
TGCAGTGCTACGTTAGCGGGGGAAGAGACCCAGTACTTC | CSATLAGEETQYF | TRBD2 | many | TRBJ2-5 | TRBV20-1
TGTGCCAGCAGCCAAGATATAACTAGCGGGGGCCCCGATACGCAGTATTTT | CASSQDITSGGPDTQYF | TRBD2 | many | TRBJ2-3 | TRBV4-2
TGTGCCAGCAGCCAAGCAGGTGATACGCAGTATTTT | CASSQAGDTQYF | NA | many | TRBJ2-3 | TRBV3-1
TGTGCCTGGAGTGTACTCCGGACAGGGGGCTATGGCTACACCTTC | CAWSVLRTGGYGYTF | TRBD1 | many | TRBJ1-2 | TRBV30
TGTGCCAGCAGCACGAGGACAGGCGCCGGGGAGCTGTTTTTT | CASSTRTGAGELFF | TRBD1 | NA | TRBJ2-2 | TRBV9
TGCAGTGCTATCGAGAGGGACAGGGTCTATGGCTACACCTTC | CSAIERDRVYGYTF | TRBD1 | many | TRBJ1-2 | TRBV20-1
TGTGCCAGCAGACTACAGGGGCGGGAGACCCAGTACTTC | CASRLQGRETQYF | TRBD1 | many | TRBJ2-5 | TRBV7-9
TGCAGGGGGGGAAGGGACTCCTACGAGCAGTTCTTC | CRGGRDSYEQFF | NA | NA | TRBJ2-1 | TRBV20-1
TGTGCCAGCAGCTTAGCGACAGGTCGAGAAAAACTGTTTTTT | CASSLATGREKLFF | NA | once | TRBJ1-4 | TRBV7-9
TGCGCCAGCAGCTTGTCTACAGGGGGGGGCGAGCAGTACTTC | CASSLSTGGGEQYF | NA | many | TRBJ2-7 | TRBV5-1
TGTGCCAGCAGTCCCTACTCTACGGGACTCCCTAGCGATGAGCAGTTCTTC | CASSPYSTGLPSDEQFF | NA | many | TRBJ2-1 | TRBV27
TGTGCCAGCAGAGAGGGCGGGAACACTGAAGCTTTCTTT | CASREGGNTEAFF | NA | many | TRBJ1-1 | TRBV14
TGTGCCACGGAGGGGGCGATCACAGATACGCAGTATTTT | CATEGAITDTQYF | NA | NA | TRBJ2-3 | TRBV24-1
TGTGCCTGGAGTTCCTCCTCGTACGAGACCCAGTACTTC | CAWSSSSYETQYF | NA | many | TRBJ2-5 | TRBV30
TGCGCCAGCAGCTTGGAATGGACAGACGGGGGAGGAGAGACCCAGTACTTC | CASSLEWTDGGGETQYF | NA | NA | TRBJ2-5 | TRBV5-1
TGTGCCAGCAGCGCCCGACAGGTCCAAGAGACCCAGTACTTC | CASSARQVQETQYF | NA | many | TRBJ2-5 | TRBV7-9
TGCGCCAGCACCATGACAGGGTACGAGCAGTACTTC | CASTMTGYEQYF | TRBD1 | NA | TRBJ2-7 | TRBV10-2
TGCAGTGCTACGGGACAGGGGAGGACTAGCCCTTCCTACGAGCAGTACTTC | CSATGQGRTSPSYEQYF | TRBD1 | NA | TRBJ2-7 | TRBV20-1
TGCAGCCCCTCGATCGGGCTGGGGAATACGCAGTATTTT | CSPSIGLGNTQYF | NA | NA | TRBJ2-3 | TRBV20-1
TGTGCCAGCAGTTACGAGGCAGGGGGCAGCGAGCAGTACTTC | CASSYEAGGSEQYF | TRBD1 | many | TRBJ2-7 | TRBV6-2/TRBV6-3
TGTGCCAGCAGTCCCGACAGTGTGAACACTGAAGCTTTCTTT | CASSPDSVNTEAFF | NA | NA | TRBJ1-1 | TRBV5-6
TGTGCTAGCAGTTTGTCTTTTTTTCCAAGCTCCTACAATGAGCAGGTCTTC | CASSLSFFPSSYNEQVF | NA | NA | TRBJ2-1 | TRBV12-3/TRBV12-4
TGCAGTGCTCAGGGGTCCTATAATTCACCCCTCCACTTT | CSAQGSYNSPLHF | NA | few | TRBJ1-6 | TRBV20-1
TGTGCCAGCAGCCAAATACAGCCAGGGGGCTACACCTTC | CASSQIQPGGYTF | NA | NA | TRBJ1-2 | TRBV4-2